Reported below is one T cell receptor beta chain. Its target is not known. This sample was taken from a study of cytomegalovirus exposure and HLA in healthy donors. The PCR used 60 Vbeta and 13 Jbeta primers. Using immunoSEQ multiplex PCR, the repertoire was profiled, and TCRdb retains in-frame clones only, with some absent. Among 200,000 to 250,000 clones listed, about 89% were seen once. Study-wide results and limits: Reports indicate that TCR beta sequences accurately predicted the HLA-A and HLA-B alleles of most subjects.

The CDR3 length is 15 residues. Germline trimming cut 4 bases from V and 6 bases from J; bases unmatched to any gene: 9. The V gene's germline CDR1 is SGHRS and CDR2 YFSETQ. The receptor's source is a woman under 30 in good health and CMV-seronegative. Material for sequencing was PBMCs. The rearrangement links TRBV5-1 to TRBJ2-3; 9 nucleotides line up with TRBD2. The CDR3 DNA is TGCGCCAGCAGCCCGGGTGGCGGGGGGGCGGATACGCAGTATTTT. Protein product: CASSPGGGGADTQYF.